This T cell receptor beta chain was sequenced in a study of blood T cell repertoires in COVID-19. As for the study in general: The origin of the acute and convalescent COVID-19 samples was the United States, Italy and Spain.

CDR1 and CDR2 (germline): SGHKS, YYEKEE (reference sequence). V trimming: 6 bases; J trimming: 7 bases; junction bases outside the gene matches: 12. The CDR3 sequence is 15 residues long. In the study's own analysis: Amplification of reference gene primers was used by the study to estimate nucleated cell counts. Generated by immunoSEQ multiplex PCR, the TCRdb table keeps only in-frame clones and is missing some. From that table come the V and J calls and clone size; the DNA was used to work out D and trimming. Of approximately 78,000 clones in the sample, approximately 89% were seen once. The sequenced sample consisted of peripheral blood. The source of this sequence is a man aged 45 to 65 with COVID-19, enrolled during active disease. The chain joins TRBV5-5 to TRBJ2-1; 8 bases are shared with TRBD2. CDR3 nucleotides: TGTGCCAGCACCGATGCCAGCGGGAGTTTTAATGAGCAGTTCTTC. Encoded protein: CASTDASGSFNEQFF.